These 7 T cell receptor beta chains originate from one sample sequenced in a study of OX40 agonist ivuxolimab in advanced cancers. The protocol was immunoSEQ multiplex PCR, while the TCRdb copy is restricted to in-frame clones and leaves out a portion. Among about 36,000 clones listed, under 85% were seen once. Sequenced material: CD4+ or CD8+ T cells sorted from blood, taken in a trial of the OX40 agonist ivuxolimab. The receptors were gathered from an adult with an advanced solid tumor such as melanoma, head and neck, liver or kidney cancer.

The chain joins TRBV10-1 to TRBJ2-2; D is possibly TRBD2 (5 bases). Germline CDR1 reads WNHNN; CDR2 reads SYGVQD (reference sequence). This CDR3 spans 13 amino acids. V was trimmed by 4 bases and J by 7 bases, leaving 10 bases between them. DNA for the CDR3: TGCGCCAGCAGTGCTGTCGGAGGCGGGGAGCTGTTTTTT. Protein sequence: CASSAVGGGELFF.

This rearrangement joins TRBV28 to TRBJ2-1; TRBD2 agrees at 14 bases. CDR3 size: 19 residues. V lost 5 bases to trimming and J lost 8 bases; unmatched junction nucleotides: 17. Germline V gene lookup returns CDR1 MDHEN and CDR2 SYDVKM. The CDR3 coding sequence is TGTGCCAGCAGTCCTTTGACTAGCGGGGGGGCCGGTATTAGGGATGAGCAGTTCTTC. This codes for CASSPLTSGGAGIRDEQFF.

This clone appeared a few times. The rearrangement links TRBV6-1 to TRBJ1-4, with 9 bases identical to TRBD1. With V trimmed by 5 bases and J by 5 bases, 6 bases remained unmatched. This CDR3 has 15 amino acids. The germline CDR1 and CDR2 sequences are MNHNS and SASEGT. CDR3 DNA sequence: TGTGCCAGCAGTTCTCAGACAGGGGGAAATGAAAAACTGTTTTTT. It is translated as CASSSQTGGNEKLFF.

The V call is TRBV2, the J call TRBJ2-1, with TRBD2 matching 12 bases. Germline-derived CDR1 and CDR2 are SNHLY and FYNNEI. The V gene end was trimmed by 7 bases and the J gene end by 3 bases; junction bases not matched to a gene: 4. CDR3 size: 15 residues. CDR3 loop: CASMETSGGYNEQFF. The CDR3 nucleotides read TGTGCCAGCATGGAGACTAGCGGGGGCTACAATGAGCAGTTCTTC.

There are a few counts of this clone. The chain combines TRBV30 with TRBJ1-1; D call uncertain. Germline lookup yields CDR1 GTSNPN and CDR2 SVGIG (reference sequence). There are 14 residues in the CDR3. The V end was cut by 1 base, the J end by 6 bases, with 15 bases between. CDR3 sequence: CAWSGAGPYSEAFF. The CDR3 bases are TGTGCCTGGAGTGGTGCAGGACCCTACTCTGAAGCTTTCTTT.

V gene TRBV6-1 combines with J gene TRBJ2-1; weak D call: TRBD2 (5 bases). The V and J ends lost 8 bases and 2 bases respectively, with 16 bases between them. The CDR3 length is 15 residues. Germline CDR1 is MNHNS and CDR2 is SASEGT. CDR3 bases: TGTGCCAGCCCCGATGAGGGAGTCCCCTACAATGAGCAGTTCTTC. This sequence encodes CASPDEGVPYNEQFF.

The rearrangement uses TRBV6-5 and TRBJ2-7; maybe TRBD1 (6 bases). CDR1 and CDR2 (germline): MNHEY, SVGAGI. This CDR3 has 11 amino acids. V was clipped by 7 bases and J by 3 bases, with 7 bases between them. CDR3 DNA: TGTGCCAGCAAACAGGGCTACGAGCAGTACTTC. Translating gives CASKQGYEQYF.